This TCR beta chain was sequenced during a study of cytomegalovirus exposure and HLA in healthy donors. General observations from the study: Within an earlier analysis, most TCR beta V segments proved productive either about 90% or about 30% of the time. Researchers reported in a later analysis that a missense DCLRE1C variant was tied to TCR beta V- and J-gene trimming.

This clone has only a few counts. What it recognizes is unknown. The primer mix had 60 Vbeta and 13 Jbeta primers. Per the original data handling: The count from a later analysis was some 81 million unique TCR beta chains, some 10 million of them shared. Only in-frame clones appear in the TCRdb table, and some are missing; sequencing was by immunoSEQ multiplex PCR. V and J calls and clone size are copied from that table; D and trimming were computed from the DNA. The profile shows around 180,000 clones, around 80% of them singletons. The V and J ends lost 2 bases and 8 bases respectively, with 12 bases between them. Germline CDR1 reads MDHEN; CDR2 reads SYDVKM. The CDR3 consists of 13 residues. Those who donated were healthy bone marrow donors.

Sequenced: PBMCs. The chain combines TRBV28 with TRBJ1-2; tentatively, D is TRBD1 (5 bases). The sequence came from a woman aged 30 to 39 in good health and CMV-seropositive. The CDR3 sequence: CASSLAGIGGYTF. CDR3 bases: TGTGCCAGCAGTTTAGCAGGGATAGGGGGCTACACCTTC.